These 6 T cell receptor beta chains originate from one sample sequenced in a study of T cells in Graves' hyperthyroidism and ophthalmopathy (dated by TCRdb to about 2019). The method behind the library was multiplex PCR. The listed sequencing device is Illumina HiSeq 2000. TCR beta CDR3 regions were amplified from RNA transcripts. A first-round RT-PCR of the TCR CDR3 used the HTBI primer set with the Qiagen OneStep RT-PCR kit. TCRdb reprocessing: public reads trimmed at Q25 with fastp, clones called with MiXCR, in-frame beta chains kept. Each entry merges the rows of one CDR3 protein and shows their most common DNA and genes. The sample records more than 550,000 distinct CDR3 sequences, 15% to 20% of which are singletons. Of the sample, around a sixth is held by the ten largest clones. The sample taken for sequencing was blood. These receptors were obtained from a man in his forties or fifties with Graves' hyperthyroidism.

This clonotype was counted at least ten times. V is TRBV7-2 and J is TRBJ1-1; D is unresolved. The germline V and J ends were trimmed by 5 bases and 6 bases, with 19 bases remaining between them. The CDR3 length is 15 residues. Germline V CDR1 and CDR2: SGHTA, FQGNSA. The CDR3 reads CASSRTGSQMAEAFF. CDR3 sequence (DNA): TGTGCCAGCAGCCGTACCGGGTCACAGATGGCTGAAGCTTTCTTT. Variable domain in full (rest from reference TRBV7-2 and TRBJ1-1): GAGVSQSPSNKVTEKGKDVELRCDPISGHTALYWYRQSLGQGLEFLIYFQGNSAPDKSGLPSDRFSAERTGGSVSTLTIQRTQQEDSAVYLCASSRTGSQMAEAFFGQGTRLTVV.

This sequence joins TRBV6-1 and TRBJ2-3; 9 nucleotides agree with TRBD1. The CDR3 spans 18 residues. Germline CDR1 is MNHNS and CDR2 is SASEGT. With 7 bases clipped from V and 1 base from J, the junction kept 15 bases outside the gene matches. The CDR3 spells CASKHSGTGSSCTDTQYF. Here the CDR3 DNA reads TGTGCCAGCAAACACTCCGGGACAGGGTCTTCTTGCACAGATACGCAGTATTTT.

This clonotype was counted many times. J is TRBJ2-7 and V is TRBV14; possible D gene TRBD1, 7 bases. The germline CDR1 and CDR2 sequences are SGHDN and FVKESK. The V and J ends lost 0 bases and 2 bases respectively, with 11 bases between them. CDR3 length equals 15 residues. CDR3 sequence reads: CASSQDQGGPYEQYF. The CDR3 region has the DNA TGTGCCAGCAGCCAAGACCAGGGGGGTCCCTACGAGCAGTACTTC.

This clonotype was counted only a few times. This chain links TRBV12-3 or TRBV12-4 with TRBJ2-2; D tentatively fits TRBD1 or TRBD2 (6 bases each). The length of the CDR3 is 14 residues. V shed 7 bases and J shed 6 bases, with 15 bases lying between them. DNA for the CDR3: TGTGCCAGCACAACAGGGCCGGGGGCCGGGGAGCTGTTTTTT. Translating gives CASTTGPGAGELFF.

This chain links TRBV30 with TRBJ2-3; a weak D match, TRBD2 (6 bases). Germline V lookup: CDR1 GTSNPN, CDR2 SVGIG (reference sequence). V was cut by 0 bases and J by 4 bases, with 11 bases left in between. The CDR3 is 14 amino acids. The CDR3: CAWSVWGDADTQYF. CDR3 nucleotide sequence: TGTGCCTGGAGTGTATGGGGGGATGCAGATACGCAGTATTTT.

This clonotype has a count of ten or more. The chain joins TRBV20-1 to TRBJ2-3; TRBD1 is a possible D gene (5 bases). V lost 3 bases, J lost 1 base, and 14 bases lay in between. CDR1 DFQATT and CDR2 SNEGSKA come from the germline V gene (reference sequence). CDR3 size: 15 residues. The CDR3 bases are TGCAGTGCTAGGACCGCTCAGGGTCGCACAGATACGCAGTATTTT. It encodes CSARTAQGRTDTQYF.